This passage covers 13 T cell receptor beta chains from one sample sequenced in a study of identifying expanded T cells in peripheral blood. Some clones are missing from TCRdb's copy, which holds only in-frame ones; the method was immunoSEQ multiplex PCR. The table lists some 90,000 clones, more than 75% of them singletons. The specimen sequenced was blood. These receptors all come from a person between 18 and 70 years old in good health.

This sequence joins TRBV27 and TRBJ1-2; tentatively, D is TRBD1 (5 bases). Trimming pared 1 base from V and 4 bases from J, leaving 13 bases between. Germline-derived CDR1 and CDR2 are MNHEY and SMNVEV (reference sequence). The CDR3 sequence is 15 residues long. The CDR3, as DNA: TGTGCCAGCAGTTTATACGCAGGCGGGGGCTATGGCTACACCTTC. It is translated as CASSLYAGGGYGYTF.

This clone has only a few counts. The gene calls are TRBV4-1 and TRBJ1-1; 10 bases fit TRBD1. The germline V gene has CDR1 MGHRA and CDR2 YSYEKL. V was pared by 3 bases and J by 6 bases, with 13 bases of the junction left unmatched. The length of the CDR3 is 17 residues. CDR3 coding DNA: TGCGCCAGCAGCCAGCCACGCGAACCGACAGGGGGCCCTGAAGCTTTCTTT. As protein: CASSQPREPTGGPEAFF.

This clone has a single count. The CDR3 loop reads CASSMTGDTEAFF. The CDR3 nucleotides are TGTGCCAGCAGCATGACAGGGGACACTGAAGCTTTCTTT. This chain uses TRBV7-9 with TRBJ1-1, with TRBD1 identical over 8 bases. CDR3 size: 13 residues. V gave up 5 bases and J gave up 3 bases; unmatched junction bases: 2. CDR1 SEHNR and CDR2 FQNEAQ come from the germline V gene (reference sequence).

The rearrangement uses TRBV5-1 and TRBJ2-1; D may be TRBD2 (6 bases). Germline V gene sequence: CDR1 SGHRS, CDR2 YFSETQ. This CDR3 has 16 amino acids. V dropped 4 bases and J dropped 0 bases, with 14 bases sitting between them. The CDR3 reads CASSGQAGSSYNEQFF. CDR3 nucleotides: TGCGCCAGCAGCGGCCAAGCGGGCAGCTCCTACAATGAGCAGTTCTTC.

V gene TRBV5-4 combines with J gene TRBJ2-1; 7 bases are a match to TRBD2. The CDR3 spans 15 residues. Germline values: CDR1 SGHNT, CDR2 YYREEE (reference sequence). J was trimmed by 4 bases and V by 0 bases; bases with no gene match: 4. The CDR3 sequence: CASSLGAGSYNEQFF. CDR3 DNA: TGTGCCAGCAGCTTGGGAGCGGGGAGTTACAATGAGCAGTTCTTC.

This chain links TRBV25-1 with TRBJ1-2; TRBD1 is a possible D gene (6 bases). In germline, CDR1 is MGHDK, CDR2 SYGVNS. With 7 bases removed from V and 0 bases from J, the gap between germline ends came to 9 bases. The CDR3 has 13 amino acids. The CDR3: CASIKGANYGYTF. The CDR3, as DNA: TGTGCCAGCATCAAGGGGGCTAACTATGGCTACACCTTC.

This sequence joins TRBV14 and TRBJ1-5, with unresolved D. V lost 4 bases to trimming and J lost 10 bases, with 14 bases between them. CDR3 size: 13 residues. Germline CDR1 SGHDN, CDR2 FVKESK. In DNA, the CDR3 is TGTGCCAGCAGCCGCGCCCTAAGTACTCCCCAGCATTTT. This encodes CASSRALSTPQHF.

The chain combines TRBV5-1 with TRBJ2-2, with D perhaps matching TRBD1 (7 bases). Per germline, CDR1 SGHRS and CDR2 YFSETQ. The CDR3 is 16 amino acids. V dropped 0 bases and J dropped 5 bases, with 14 bases sitting between them. For the CDR3, the DNA is TGCGCCAGCAGCTTGGGCGGGACAGTGGGGACCGGGGAGCTGTTTTTT. Amino acids: CASSLGGTVGTGELFF.

The rearrangement links TRBV5-1 to TRBJ1-1, with TRBD1 identical over 7 bases. V lost 1 base, J lost 9 bases, and 6 bases stayed unmatched. This CDR3 is 13 amino acids long. Looked up from germline, CDR1 is SGHRS and CDR2 is YFSETQ. The CDR3 bases are TGCGCCAGCAGCTTGACCGTGACAGGGAAAGCTTTCTTT. Its translation: CASSLTVTGKAFF.

The V and J genes are TRBV19 and TRBJ1-1; D gene unclear. V dropped 6 bases and J dropped 3 bases, with 11 bases sitting between them. The CDR3 has 13 residues. CDR1 and CDR2 (germline): LNHDA, SQIVND (reference sequence). In DNA form, the CDR3 reads TGTGCCAGTAGACCTGATTCAGACACTGAAGCTTTCTTT. Translating gives CASRPDSDTEAFF.

The chain links TRBV7-2 to TRBJ1-1, with D unresolved. CDR3 size: 16 residues. Germline V gives CDR1 SGHTA, CDR2 FQGNSA. V was pared by 2 bases and J by 1 base, with 14 bases between. The CDR3 spells CASSLRSVVRNTEAFF. CDR3 coding DNA: TGTGCCAGCAGCTTACGCTCGGTTGTTAGGAACACTGAAGCTTTCTTT.

As concerns this clone: A read error may account for a junction end that differs from germline. The rearrangement uses TRBV12-5 and TRBJ2-7; TRBD2 is a possible D gene (6 bases). In germline, CDR1 is LGHNT, CDR2 FRNRAP. The CDR3 is 15 amino acids. The CDR3 DNA is TGTGCTAGCGGTTTGGTGCGGGACCCTACCTACGAGCAGTACTTC. As protein: CASGLVRDPTYEQYF.

CDR3 DNA: TGCGCCAGCCAGGGGGACTCTCTTGAAGCTTTCTTT. Translated: CASQGDSLEAFF. The gene calls are TRBV4-1 and TRBJ1-1; 7 bases fit TRBD1. With V trimmed by 8 bases and J by 7 bases, 7 bases remained unmatched. CDR1 and CDR2 (germline): MGHRA, YSYEKL. This CDR3 contains 12 residues.